This TCR beta chain stems from a study of pediatric ulcerative colitis. Study findings and constraints: Blood-rectal clonal overlap within each person was significantly higher in ulcerative colitis patients than controls. In rectum, acute severe colitis had expanded clones and less diversity.

This clone was detected a few times. Its antigen is currently unknown. Only in-frame clones appear in the TCRdb table, and some are missing; sequencing was by immunoSEQ multiplex PCR. The table lists more than 50,000 clones, over 80% of them singletons. The CDR3 loop spans 16 amino acids. Germline assignment: CDR1 SGHDN and CDR2 FVKESK. V was cut by 4 bases and J by 2 bases, with 17 bases left in between. The source of this sequence is a boy aged 5-17 years who was a control in a study of pediatric ulcerative colitis. The material sequenced was blood. V is TRBV14 and J is TRBJ1-2; D uncertain. The CDR3 nucleotides read TGTGCCAGCAGCCGAGGGATAGGGCGCCCAAACTATGGCTACACCTTC. Amino acid sequence: CASSRGIGRPNYGYTF. Based on the CDR3 plus reference TRBV14 and TRBJ1-2, the full variable domain is EAGVTQFPSHSVIEKGQTVTLRCDPISGHDNLYWYRRVMGKEIKFLLHFVKESKQDESGMPNNRFLAERTGGTYSTLKVQPAELEDSGVYFCASSRGIGRPNYGYTFGSGTRLTVV.